The next 29 T cell receptor beta chains were all read from a single sample in a study of blood T cells in healthy people across ages. A second PCR of about 7 to 11 cycles used a sample-barcoded 5' primer and a J-beta primer mix. TCRdb re-called the 5' RACE reads with MiXCR, one entry per CDR3 protein. This sample has hundreds of thousands of distinct CDR3 sequences, with approximately 51% found just once. The sample comprised blood. These receptors were collected from a man between 60 and 70 years old in good health.

A remark on this clonotype: The junction departs from the called germline gene at one end, perhaps through a read error. This rearrangement joins TRBV20-1 to TRBJ2-6, with D tentatively TRBD1 (5 bases). CDR1 is DFQATT and CDR2 is SNEGSKA in the germline V gene (reference sequence). The CDR3 runs 18 residues. The CDR3, as DNA: TGCAGTGCTAAAGGTGGCGATAGGCGGAGCTCTGGGGCCGACGTCCTGACTTTC. Translating gives CSAKGGDRRSSGADVLTF.

This clonotype was recorded many times. The chain combines TRBV4-2 with TRBJ2-3; 7 bases agree with TRBD1. Germline trimming cut 4 bases from V and 4 bases from J; bases unmatched to any gene: 5. CDR1 and CDR2 from the germline V gene are LGHNA and YNFKEQ. The CDR3 length is 14 residues. CDR3 amino acids: CASSPRQGPDTQYF. As DNA, the CDR3 is TGTGCCAGCAGCCCGAGACAGGGCCCAGATACGCAGTATTTT.

V usage is TRBV20-1 and J usage is TRBJ2-5; 13 bases fit TRBD2. Germline V gene lookup returns CDR1 DFQATT and CDR2 SNEGSKA (reference sequence). With V trimmed by 4 bases and J by 5 bases, 7 bases remained unmatched. The CDR3 is 15 amino acids. The CDR3: CSATRLAGGYETQYF. Here the CDR3 DNA reads TGCAGTGCTACCCGACTAGCGGGGGGATATGAGACCCAGTACTTC.

The chain links TRBV20-1 to TRBJ1-5; no clear D. V lost 1 base to trimming and J lost 1 base, with 11 bases between them. The CDR3 runs 15 residues. Germline assignment: CDR1 DFQATT and CDR2 SNEGSKA (reference sequence). The CDR3 bases are TGCAGTGCTAGAGTTGCGGTGGAGAGCAATCAGCCCCAGCATTTT. The encoded protein is CSARVAVESNQPQHF.

V usage is TRBV12-3 or TRBV12-4 and J usage is TRBJ1-1, with D possibly being TRBD1 (6 bases). The CDR3 contains 15 residues. Trimming removed 6 bases at V and 1 base at J, with 15 bases between. CDR3 in amino acids: CASSLAPTGNTEAFF. CDR3 DNA sequence: TGTGCCAGCAGCCTCGCCCCGACAGGGAACACTGAAGCTTTCTTT.

About this clonotype itself: A read error may explain this, as a much larger clone is one base away. The chain joins TRBV4-1 to TRBJ2-7, with no clear D. The ends were cut back, 0 bases at V and 7 bases at J, with 10 bases in the middle. Germline V lookup: CDR1 MGHRA, CDR2 YSYEKL. This CDR3 spans 13 amino acids. The CDR3 sequence is CASSQDERNEQYF. CDR3 nucleotide sequence: TGCGCCAGCAGCCAAGATGAGAGGAATGAGCAGTACTTC.

A few counts support this clonotype. The chain's CDR3 is CATSAGSNYGYTF. In DNA form, the CDR3 reads TGTGCCACCAGTGCCGGGAGTAACTATGGCTACACCTTC. The V call is TRBV24-1, the J call TRBJ1-2; D not certain. Germline loops: CDR1 KGHDR, CDR2 SFDVKD. With 5 bases removed from V and 1 base from J, the gap between germline ends came to 7 bases. CDR3 length: 13 amino acids.

This chain uses TRBV29-1 with TRBJ2-7, with D maybe TRBD1 (6 bases). Trimming pared 5 bases from V and 2 bases from J, leaving 16 bases between. Germline-derived CDR1 and CDR2 are SQVTM and ANQGSEA. The CDR3 is 14 residues long. CDR3 in DNA: TGCAGCGTTTACGAGGGACAAACACCCTACGAGCAGTACTTC. Residues: CSVYEGQTPYEQYF.

V usage is TRBV3-1 and J usage is TRBJ2-3; D is possibly TRBD2 (5 bases). The CDR3 is 14 amino acids. Germline V gene data show CDR1 as LGHDT and CDR2 as YNNKEL (reference sequence). V was shortened by 1 base and J by 1 base, with 6 bases between the two germline ends. CDR3 loop: CASSQGGRTDTQYF. The DNA for the CDR3 is TGTGCCAGCAGCCAAGGAGGGCGCACAGATACGCAGTATTTT.

A few counts support this clonotype. The chain is built from TRBV7-2 and TRBJ2-7; 11 bases fit TRBD2. CDR3 length: 15 residues. J was trimmed by 7 bases and V by 4 bases; bases with no gene match: 9. Germline CDR1 reads SGHTA; CDR2 reads FQGNSA. This CDR3 is CASSSVAGGFNEQYF. The CDR3 nucleotides read TGTGCCAGCAGCTCCGTAGCGGGAGGGTTCAATGAGCAGTACTTC. The full variable domain, with the rest looked up from reference TRBV7-2 and TRBJ2-7, is GAGVSQSPSNKVTEKGKDVELRCDPISGHTALYWYRQSLGQGLEFLIYFQGNSAPDKSGLPSDRFSAERTGGSVSTLTIQRTQQEDSAVYLCASSSVAGGFNEQYFGPGTRLTVT.

This clonotype came up a few times. This rearrangement joins TRBV20-1 to TRBJ2-7, with TRBD2 matching 8 bases. The V gene end was trimmed by 0 bases and the J gene end by 5 bases; junction bases not matched to a gene: 12. In germline, CDR1 is DFQATT, CDR2 SNEGSKA (reference sequence). The CDR3 totals 16 residues. The CDR3 sequence: CSARDLRTSKTHEQYF. CDR3 nucleotide sequence: TGCAGTGCTAGAGATTTGCGGACTAGCAAGACCCACGAGCAGTACTTC.

The gene calls are TRBV11-2 and TRBJ2-1; tentatively, D is TRBD1 (5 bases). Germline values: CDR1 SGHAT, CDR2 FQNNGV. There are 15 residues in the CDR3. Trimming removed 3 bases from V and 4 bases from J, with 13 bases in between. DNA of the CDR3: TGTGCCAGCAGCTTGATAATAACAGGTTACAATGAGCAGTTCTTC. Translating gives CASSLIITGYNEQFF. Combining the CDR3 with reference TRBV11-2 and TRBJ2-1 gives the whole variable domain EAGVAQSPRYKIIEKRQSVAFWCNPISGHATLYWYQQILGQGPKLLIQFQNNGVVDDSQLPKDRFSAERLKGVDSTLKIQPAKLEDSAVYLCASSLIITGYNEQFFGPGTRLTVL.

The chain has TRBV7-2 and TRBJ1-6; D ambiguous. Germline loops: CDR1 SGHTA, CDR2 FQGNSA. Trimming cost V 4 bases and J 9 bases, with 16 bases left between them. This CDR3 spans 15 amino acids. The DNA for the CDR3 is TGTGCCAGCAGCTACCGCCGTCGGGGAAGTTCACCCCTCCACTTT. This encodes CASSYRRRGSSPLHF.

This clonotype was picked up many times. This sequence joins TRBV27 and TRBJ2-1; no clear D. The CDR3 spans 14 residues. Between the trimmed V and J ends, which lost 8 bases and 4 bases, there was a span of 15 bases. Germline V CDR1 and CDR2: MNHEY, SMNVEV (reference sequence). CDR3 residues: CASSLSGPYNEQFF. DNA for the CDR3: TGTGCCAGCTCCCTGTCGGGTCCTTACAATGAGCAGTTCTTC.

This chain uses TRBV6-2 or TRBV6-3 with TRBJ1-4; D not resolved. V was clipped by 4 bases and J by 0 bases, with 12 bases between them. The V gene's germline CDR1 is MNHEY and CDR2 SVGEGT. The CDR3 contains 16 residues. The CDR3 sequence: CASSSSRLATNEKLFF. The CDR3 DNA reads TGTGCCAGCAGTTCGTCCCGACTTGCAACTAATGAAAAACTGTTTTTT.

This clonotype turned up a few times. The chain joins TRBV14 to TRBJ2-4; TRBD2 matches 7 bases. Germline loops: CDR1 SGHDN, CDR2 FVKESK. CDR3 length equals 14 residues. After removal of 6 bases from V and 3 bases from J, the junction contained 5 bases not matched to a gene. CDR3 DNA: TGTGCCAGCAGTATAGCGGGCCTCAAAAACATTCAGTACTTC. Residues: CASSIAGLKNIQYF. The full variable domain, completed using reference TRBV14 and TRBJ2-4, is EAGVTQFPSHSVIEKGQTVTLRCDPISGHDNLYWYRRVMGKEIKFLLHFVKESKQDESGMPNNRFLAERTGGTYSTLKVQPAELEDSGVYFCASSIAGLKNIQYFGAGTRLSVL.

This clonotype was recorded only once. The chain combines TRBV6-2 or TRBV6-3 with TRBJ2-7; 9 nucleotides match TRBD1. Germline V CDR1 and CDR2: MNHEY, SVGEGT. This CDR3 comprises 14 residues. After removal of 11 bases from V and 1 base from J, the junction contained 9 bases not matched to a gene. The chain's CDR3 is CARQDRGQSYEQYF. In nucleotides, the CDR3 is TGTGCCCGCCAGGACAGGGGACAGTCCTACGAGCAGTACTTC.

The J gene is TRBJ2-6, the V gene TRBV5-1, with 7 bases aligning to TRBD1. Unmatched junction bases numbered 11, after V lost 4 bases and J lost 1 base. In germline, CDR1 is SGHRS, CDR2 YFSETQ. The CDR3 extends over 18 amino acids. CDR3 sequence (DNA): TGCGCCAGCAGCCCGAATCCGGGACAGCGTTCTGGGGCCAACGTCCTGACTTTC. This translates into CASSPNPGQRSGANVLTF.

The table lists this clonotype with a few counts. V gene TRBV11-3 combines with J gene TRBJ2-6, with 9 bases aligning to TRBD2. The V and J ends lost 1 base and 0 bases, in that order; junction bases with no gene match: 4. CDR3 length: 18 residues. CDR1 is SGHNT and CDR2 is YENEEA in the germline V gene. The CDR3 DNA follows: TGTGCCAGCAGCTTAGGAGGCGGGAGGGCCTCTGGGGCCAACGTCCTGACTTTC. It translates to CASSLGGGRASGANVLTF.

V and J are TRBV12-3 or TRBV12-4 and TRBJ2-7; D is undetermined. Trimming pared 4 bases from V and 4 bases from J, leaving 11 bases between. The CDR3 consists of 13 residues. The CDR3 DNA is TGTGCCAGCAGTTCAGCCCCCCGTTACGAGCAGTACTTC. It is translated as CASSSAPRYEQYF.

The rearrangement links TRBV20-1 to TRBJ2-4; 9 positions agree with TRBD1. Trimming removed 5 bases from V and 8 bases from J; junction bases left unmatched: 7. Germline CDR1 DFQATT, CDR2 SNEGSKA (reference sequence). The CDR3 is made up of 13 amino acids. Here the CDR3 DNA reads TGCAGTGCTCCACAGGGGGCAGTAGACATTCAGTACTTC. Its translation: CSAPQGAVDIQYF.

The chain is built from TRBV7-2 and TRBJ2-1; D not certain. V lost 5 bases and J 12 bases, leaving 20 bases between the germline ends. Germline lookup yields CDR1 SGHTA and CDR2 FQGNSA. This CDR3 comprises 14 residues. The CDR3 is CASSPSSSTDTQFF. Here the CDR3 DNA reads TGTGCCAGCAGCCCCAGCAGCAGCACAGATACGCAGTTCTTC.

This chain connects TRBV12-3 or TRBV12-4 to TRBJ2-1, with unresolved D. This CDR3 comprises 16 residues. V lost 3 bases, J lost 0 bases, and 12 bases lay in between. The CDR3 loop reads CASSLRSPTSYNEQFF. CDR3 in DNA: TGTGCCAGCAGTTTGAGGTCGCCGACCTCCTACAATGAGCAGTTCTTC.

This clonotype occurred a few times. CDR3: CAISEEAASYEQYF. The CDR3 nucleotides read TGTGCCATCAGTGAAGAAGCTGCCTCCTACGAGCAGTACTTC. V gene TRBV10-3 combines with J gene TRBJ2-7; no definite D call. Germline V CDR1 and CDR2: ENHRY, SYGVKD. The CDR3 is made up of 14 amino acids. Trimming took 3 bases from V and 0 from J, leaving 9 bases between them.

V and J are TRBV6-6 and TRBJ1-1; a possible D gene is TRBD1 (6 bases). CDR3 size: 15 residues. Germline CDR1 and CDR2: MNHNY and SVGAGI (reference sequence). Trimming stripped 1 base from V and 6 bases from J, with 15 bases between. CDR3 nucleotide sequence: TGTGCCAGCAGTTACTACGCACAGGGCATGGCTGAAGCTTTCTTT. This encodes CASSYYAQGMAEAFF.

This clonotype appeared once. The genes are TRBV20-1 and TRBJ1-5; 7 bases fit TRBD1. V trimming: 7 bases; J trimming: 2 bases; junction bases outside the gene matches: 5. This CDR3 is 13 amino acids long. Per germline, CDR1 DFQATT and CDR2 SNEGSKA (reference sequence). CDR3 region: CSVPDRGNQPQHF. Written as DNA, the CDR3 is TGCAGTGTCCCCGACAGGGGCAATCAGCCCCAGCATTTT.

The chain couples TRBV10-3 to TRBJ2-3; 9 nucleotides match TRBD1. CDR1 is ENHRY, CDR2 SYGVKD, per germline. The CDR3 has 16 amino acids. Trimming took 3 bases from V and 5 from J; bases not matched to a gene: 9. The CDR3 is CAISDVGTGLEDTQYF. The CDR3 DNA sequence: TGTGCCATCAGTGACGTAGGGACAGGGTTGGAAGATACGCAGTATTTT.

The chain recombines TRBV5-5 with TRBJ2-1, with D possibly matching TRBD1 (5 bases). V was clipped by 6 bases and J by 4 bases, with 20 bases between them. Germline loops: CDR1 SGHKS, CDR2 YYEKEE (reference sequence). There are 16 residues in the CDR3. CDR3 in amino acids: CASTDQGAAQYNEQFF. The CDR3 bases are TGTGCCAGCACTGACCAAGGGGCAGCCCAATACAATGAGCAGTTCTTC. The entire variable domain, with the rest obtained from reference TRBV5-5 and TRBJ2-1, is as follows: DAGVTQSPTHLIKTRGQQVTLRCSPISGHKSVSWYQQVLGQGPQFIFQYYEKEERGRGNFPDRFSARQFPNYSSELNVNALLLGDSALYLCASTDQGAAQYNEQFFGPGTRLTVL.

The gene calls are TRBV5-1 and TRBJ1-2; D ambiguous. This CDR3 comprises 18 residues. Germline CDR1 SGHRS, CDR2 YFSETQ. The V end lost 1 base, the J end lost 0 bases, and 19 bases lay between the germline ends. DNA of the CDR3: TGCGCCAGCAGCTTGCGCCCTTCGACTGTTCAAGCTAACTATGGCTACACCTTC. This encodes CASSLRPSTVQANYGYTF.